The 21 T cell receptor beta chains reported below all come from one sample, sequenced in a study of CD4 T cells in relation to SARS-CoV-2 and coronaviruses. TCRdb's table, derived via immunoSEQ multiplex PCR, lists solely in-frame clones and lacks some. The sample holds fewer than 14,000 clones, 75% to 90% seen once. The material sequenced was naive CD4+ T cells from PBMCs. Sample subset: naive CD4+ T cells isolated by negative enrichment. The receptors here all came from an adult with COVID-19.

This clone was observed a handful of times. The J gene is TRBJ1-1, the V gene TRBV19; the match to TRBD1 covers 8 bases. Germline V gene sequence: CDR1 LNHDA, CDR2 SQIVND (reference sequence). The CDR3 covers 15 residues. V was clipped by 5 bases and J by 4 bases; unmatched bases: 9. The CDR3 DNA reads TGTGCCAGTAGTCCGACAGGGGTGTGGGGCACTGAAGCTTTCTTT. Protein sequence: CASSPTGVWGTEAFF.

This rearrangement joins TRBV6-5 to TRBJ1-5; perhaps TRBD1 as D (5 bases). V was trimmed by 4 bases and J by 0 bases, leaving 10 bases between them. This CDR3 has 15 residues. Germline V CDR1 and CDR2: MNHEY, SVGAGI. The CDR3 protein is CASSSTGDSNQPQHF. The CDR3 DNA reads TGTGCCAGCAGTTCCACGGGGGATAGCAATCAGCCCCAGCATTTT.

The gene calls are TRBV11-2 and TRBJ2-7, with D tentatively TRBD1 (5 bases). V was pared by 6 bases and J by 4 bases, with 13 bases between. Germline V gene lookup returns CDR1 SGHAT and CDR2 FQNNGV. CDR3 length: 13 amino acids. CDR3 coding DNA: TGTGCCAGCAGTCCTATTGGGGCGTACGAGCAGTACTTC. Its translation is CASSPIGAYEQYF. The full variable domain, rest sourced from reference TRBV11-2 and TRBJ2-7, is EAGVAQSPRYKIIEKRQSVAFWCNPISGHATLYWYQQILGQGPKLLIQFQNNGVVDDSQLPKDRFSAERLKGVDSTLKIQPAKLEDSAVYLCASSPIGAYEQYFGPGTRLTVT.

The chain uses TRBV5-6 and TRBJ1-5; 8 bases map to TRBD1. With 1 base clipped from V and 4 bases from J, the junction kept 7 bases outside the gene matches. The CDR3 covers 16 residues. CDR1 is SGHDT, CDR2 YYEEEE, per germline. In nucleotides, the CDR3 is TGTGCCAGCAGCTTGCCAGGGGGCGTCGGAAATCAGCCCCAGCATTTT. Translated: CASSLPGGVGNQPQHF. Together with reference TRBV5-6 and TRBJ1-5, the CDR3 gives the full variable domain: DAGVTQSPTHLIKTRGQQVTLRCSPKSGHDTVSWYQQALGQGPQFIFQYYEEEERQRGNFPDRFSGHQFPNYSSELNVNALLLGDSALYLCASSLPGGVGNQPQHFGDGTRLSIL.

This clone has more than one count but fewer than ten. This rearrangement joins TRBV27 to TRBJ1-6, with TRBD1 matching 7 bases. Trimming took 4 bases from V and 8 from J; bases not matched to a gene: 8. The CDR3 totals 15 residues. The germline V gene has CDR1 MNHEY and CDR2 SMNVEV (reference sequence). In DNA form, the CDR3 reads TGTGCCAGCAGTTCCCCTACAGGGGTGTATTCACCCCTCCACTTT. Translating gives CASSSPTGVYSPLHF.

CDR3 region: CASSSGTGGVGTEAFF. The CDR3 nucleotides are TGTGCCAGCTCGTCCGGGACAGGGGGCGTCGGCACTGAAGCTTTCTTT. The J gene is TRBJ1-1, the V gene TRBV18; TRBD1 agrees at 12 bases. The junction had 9 bases not matched to a gene; V was cut back by 6 bases and J by 4 bases. The CDR3 length is 16 residues. Germline V CDR1 and CDR2: KGHSH, LQKENI.

V usage is TRBV7-9 and J usage is TRBJ1-2; D uncertain. Trimming shortened V by 3 bases and J by 2 bases, and 19 bases separated the two germline ends. Per the germline V gene, CDR1 is SEHNR and CDR2 is FQNEAQ (reference sequence). CDR3 length: 17 amino acids. Here the CDR3 DNA reads TGTGCCAGCAGCTTTGATGGGAGAACTAGGGTCAACTATGGCTACACCTTC. This sequence encodes CASSFDGRTRVNYGYTF.

The CDR3 is CASLRGPNTVNYGYTF. DNA of the CDR3: TGTGCCAGTCTACGGGGCCCTAATACAGTAAACTATGGCTACACCTTC. The rearrangement uses TRBV19 and TRBJ1-2; D might be TRBD1 (5 bases). CDR3 length: 16 amino acids. CDR1 and CDR2 from the germline V gene are LNHDA and SQIVND (reference sequence). Trimming removed 8 bases from V and 2 bases from J, with 21 bases in between.

This clone was observed once. This chain uses TRBV7-3 with TRBJ2-5; D is unclear. The length of the CDR3 is 14 residues. Germline V CDR1 and CDR2: SGHTA, FQGTGA. Between the trimmed V and J ends, which lost 6 bases and 4 bases, there was a span of 15 bases. The CDR3 spells CASSSNAGPETQYF. CDR3 in DNA: TGTGCCAGCAGTTCAAACGCCGGGCCAGAGACCCAGTACTTC.

The genes are TRBV6-2 or TRBV6-3 and TRBJ2-2; D might be TRBD2 (6 bases). V lost 6 bases and J 6 bases, leaving 8 bases between the germline ends. The CDR3 runs to 12 residues. Germline-derived CDR1 and CDR2 are MNHEY and SVGEGT. CDR3 amino acids: CASSGGPGELFF. The CDR3 bases are TGTGCCAGCAGCGGGGGACCCGGGGAGCTGTTTTTT.

The rearrangement uses TRBV19 and TRBJ1-2, with a possible D match to TRBD1 (5 bases). Per germline, CDR1 LNHDA and CDR2 SQIVND (reference sequence). The CDR3 is 15 residues long. Trimming stripped 1 base from V and 2 bases from J, with 11 bases between. CDR3 loop: CASSIGGTENYGYTF. The CDR3 bases are TGTGCCAGTAGTATAGGAGGGACGGAGAACTATGGCTACACCTTC.

This chain joins TRBV9 and TRBJ1-6; D is possibly TRBD1 (5 bases). CDR3 length equals 14 residues. Trimming removed 0 bases from V and 10 bases from J, with 11 bases in between. CDR1 and CDR2 (germline): SGDLS, YYNGEE. CDR3 residues: CASSVGGDPSPLHF. CDR3 DNA sequence: TGTGCCAGCAGCGTAGGGGGGGACCCGTCACCCCTCCACTTT.

The chain links TRBV6-5 to TRBJ2-2; D unclear. CDR3 length: 12 amino acids. CDR1 and CDR2 (germline): MNHEY, SVGAGI. V lost 6 bases, J lost 4 bases, and 6 bases lay in between. Here the CDR3 reads CASSSITGELFF. CDR3 coding DNA: TGTGCCAGCAGCTCGATCACCGGGGAGCTGTTTTTT.

This clone was seen a few times. V usage is TRBV14 and J usage is TRBJ1-2; TRBD1 aligns across 7 bases. The CDR3 spans 14 residues. Germline CDR1 reads SGHDN; CDR2 reads FVKESK. Trimming cost V 5 bases and J 4 bases; bases outside gene matches: 7. The chain's CDR3 is CASSRRQGLYGYTF. Here the CDR3 DNA reads TGTGCCAGCAGCAGACGACAGGGCCTCTATGGCTACACCTTC.

This clone was seen a single time. The chain recombines TRBV7-2 with TRBJ2-1; D is perhaps TRBD2 (6 bases). CDR1 SGHTA and CDR2 FQGNSA come from the germline V gene. The ends were cut back, 5 bases at V and 0 bases at J, with 8 bases in the middle. This CDR3 has 14 amino acids. The CDR3 loop is CASSPGGSYNEQFF. The DNA for the CDR3 is TGTGCCAGCAGCCCCGGGGGCTCCTACAATGAGCAGTTCTTC.

The CDR3 DNA sequence: TGCGCCAGCACCGCTCTGGCGGGGGGTTACAATGAGCAGTTCTTC. It translates to CASTALAGGYNEQFF. The chain carries TRBV5-1 and TRBJ2-1; 8 nucleotides agree with TRBD2. CDR3 length: 15 residues. Germline assignment: CDR1 SGHRS and CDR2 YFSETQ. V gave up 6 bases and J gave up 4 bases; unmatched junction bases: 9.

The chain is built from TRBV6-1 and TRBJ2-2; D not certain. The germline V gene has CDR1 MNHNS and CDR2 SASEGT. This CDR3 has 15 amino acids. Trimming removed 3 bases from V and 8 bases from J, with 16 bases in between. This CDR3 reads CASSDPFESEGELFF. Written as DNA, the CDR3 is TGTGCCAGCAGTGACCCGTTCGAGTCAGAAGGGGAGCTGTTTTTT.

This rearrangement joins TRBV4-3 to TRBJ2-7; TRBD1 is a possible D gene (5 bases). The germline V gene encodes CDR1 LGHNA and CDR2 YSLEER. The CDR3 runs 13 residues. V gave up 2 bases and J gave up 6 bases, with 11 bases separating them. The CDR3 reads CASSQIQGGEQYF. The CDR3 nucleotides read TGCGCCAGCAGCCAAATTCAGGGTGGCGAGCAGTACTTC.

J is TRBJ2-2 and V is TRBV5-1; 7 bases map to TRBD2. Germline V CDR1 and CDR2: SGHRS, YFSETQ. V was pared by 0 bases and J by 1 base, with 0 bases of the junction left unmatched. CDR3 length equals 15 residues. The CDR3 nucleotides read TGCGCCAGCAGCTTGGGCGGGGGGAACACCGGGGAGCTGTTTTTT. Translation gives CASSLGGGNTGELFF.

This chain uses TRBV25-1 with TRBJ1-2; unclear D gene. The germline V gene encodes CDR1 MGHDK and CDR2 SYGVNS. Trimming pared 2 bases from V and 2 bases from J, leaving 12 bases between. The CDR3 covers 15 residues. The DNA for the CDR3 is TGTGCCAGCAGTGAACTTGGAACAGAGAACTATGGCTACACCTTC. Translation gives CASSELGTENYGYTF.

The chain joins TRBV18 to TRBJ2-6; 8 nucleotides match TRBD1. CDR3 length equals 15 residues. V was pared by 6 bases and J by 4 bases, with 5 bases of the junction left unmatched. Per the germline V gene, CDR1 is KGHSH and CDR2 is LQKENI. CDR3 DNA: TGTGCCAGCTCGGGACAGGTCTCCGGGGCCAACGTCCTGACTTTC. This gives the protein CASSGQVSGANVLTF.